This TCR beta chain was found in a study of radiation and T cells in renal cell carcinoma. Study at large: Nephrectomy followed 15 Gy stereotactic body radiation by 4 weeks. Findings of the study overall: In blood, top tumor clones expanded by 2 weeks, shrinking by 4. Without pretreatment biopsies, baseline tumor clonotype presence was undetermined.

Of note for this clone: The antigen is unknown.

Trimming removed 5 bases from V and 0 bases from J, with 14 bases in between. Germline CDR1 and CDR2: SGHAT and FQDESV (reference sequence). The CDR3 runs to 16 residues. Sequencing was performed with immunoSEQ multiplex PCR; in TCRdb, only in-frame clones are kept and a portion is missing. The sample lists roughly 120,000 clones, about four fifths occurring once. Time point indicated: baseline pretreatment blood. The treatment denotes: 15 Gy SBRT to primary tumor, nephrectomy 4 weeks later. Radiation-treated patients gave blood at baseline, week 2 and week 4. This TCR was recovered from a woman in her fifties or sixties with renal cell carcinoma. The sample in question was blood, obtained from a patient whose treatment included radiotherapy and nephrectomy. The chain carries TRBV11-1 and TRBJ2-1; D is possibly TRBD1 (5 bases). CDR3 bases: TGTGCCAGCAGCCCATGGCCCAGGGCCTCCTACAATGAGCAGTTCTTC. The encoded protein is CASSPWPRASYNEQFF.